These T cell receptor beta chains were read from a single sample in a study of shared clonotypes between healthy human individuals. Libraries were prepared by immunoSEQ multiplex PCR; TCRdb keeps only in-frame clonotypes and omits some of them. The table lists about 980,000 clones, 76% of them singletons. The sample consisted of memory CD4+ T cells sorted from blood. These receptors all come from a man aged 18 to 29 in good health. Each CDR3 is given with its conserved first and last residue. A D gene is named only where the DNA matches it firmly. Clone size is given for some rows only: seen once, a few or many times, or a class if the clone is expanded.

D gene: TRBD1; J gene: TRBJ2-7; V gene: TRBV10-3; clone size: .; CDR3 protein: CAISGGQGSEQYF; CDR3 DNA: TGTGCCATCAGTGGGGGACAGGGGAGCGAGCAGTACTTC
D gene: .; J gene: TRBJ2-1; V gene: TRBV11-1; clone size: .; CDR3 protein: CASSQGPFRINEQFF; CDR3 DNA: TGTGCCAGCAGCCAGGGCCCCTTTCGCATCAATGAGCAGTTCTTC
D gene: .; J gene: TRBJ1-4; V gene: TRBV2; clone size: .; CDR3 protein: CASSPGSANEKLFF; CDR3 DNA: TGTGCCAGCAGCCCGGGCTCGGCTAATGAAAAACTGTTTTTT
D gene: .; J gene: TRBJ2-2; V gene: TRBV10-1; clone size: .; CDR3 protein: CASSARGSNTGELFF; CDR3 DNA: TGCGCCAGCAGTGCTAGGGGATCGAACACCGGGGAGCTGTTTTTT
D gene: .; J gene: TRBJ2-2; V gene: TRBV9; clone size: many; CDR3 protein: CASSPYSTTGELFF; CDR3 DNA: TGTGCCAGCAGCCCATACAGTACCACCGGGGAGCTGTTTTTT
D gene: .; J gene: TRBJ1-1; V gene: TRBV7-2; clone size: .; CDR3 protein: CASSLWLTEAFF; CDR3 DNA: TGTGCCAGCAGCTTATGGCTGACTGAAGCTTTCTTT
D gene: TRBD1; J gene: TRBJ2-7; V gene: TRBV18; clone size: .; CDR3 protein: CASSPPAQGPYEQYF; CDR3 DNA: TGTGCCAGCTCACCACCGGCACAGGGGCCCTACGAGCAGTACTTC
D gene: TRBD1; J gene: TRBJ2-7; V gene: TRBV7-3; clone size: .; CDR3 protein: CASSHKDRPYEQYF; CDR3 DNA: TGTGCCAGCAGCCACAAGGACAGGCCCTACGAGCAGTACTTC
D gene: .; J gene: TRBJ2-5; V gene: TRBV11-2; clone size: .; CDR3 protein: CASSSDWGATQYF; CDR3 DNA: TGTGCCAGCAGCTCGGACTGGGGGGCGACCCAGTACTTC
D gene: .; J gene: TRBJ2-5; V gene: TRBV5-1; clone size: .; CDR3 protein: CASSLKRQGAGQETQYF; CDR3 DNA: TGCGCCAGCAGCTTAAAGAGACAGGGCGCGGGGCAAGAGACCCAGTACTTC
D gene: .; J gene: TRBJ1-4; V gene: TRBV30; clone size: few; CDR3 protein: CALAGGTNEKLFF; CDR3 DNA: TGTGCACTGGCTGGGGGAACTAATGAAAAACTGTTTTTT